This T cell receptor (beta chain) was identified during a study of T-cell reconstitution after alpha-beta-depleted transplantation in children. CDR1 is SQVTM and CDR2 is ANQGSEA in the germline V gene. J lost 6 bases, V lost 4 bases, and 5 bases had no gene match. The length of the CDR3 is 13 residues. Unique molecular identifiers were incorporated into the prepared TCRbeta library. TCRdb passed the PCR reads through MiXCR, listing each CDR3 protein once. The sample yields about 610,000 distinct CDR3 sequences, 25% to 30% seen once. Here the sequenced sample was PBMCs, taken before TCRalphabeta/CD19-depleted stem cell transplant. The clonotype comes from a boy younger than two with Wiskott-Aldrich syndrome, due to receive a stem cell transplant. V and J are TRBV29-1 and TRBJ2-3; 9 bases are a match to TRBD2. The CDR3 region is CSVGGRAVDTQYF. CDR3 coding DNA: TGCAGCGTTGGCGGGAGGGCCGTCGATACGCAGTATTTT.